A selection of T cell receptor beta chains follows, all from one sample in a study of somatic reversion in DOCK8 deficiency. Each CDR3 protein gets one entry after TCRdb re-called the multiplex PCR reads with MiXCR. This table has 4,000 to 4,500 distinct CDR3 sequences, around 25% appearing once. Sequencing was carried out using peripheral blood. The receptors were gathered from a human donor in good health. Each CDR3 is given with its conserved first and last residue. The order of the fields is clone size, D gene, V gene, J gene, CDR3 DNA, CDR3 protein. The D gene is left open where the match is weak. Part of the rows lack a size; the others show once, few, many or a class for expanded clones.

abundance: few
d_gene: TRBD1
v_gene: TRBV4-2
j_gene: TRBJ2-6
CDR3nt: TGTGCCAGCAGCCAAGCCGACAGGGCCGGGGCCAACGTCCTGACTTTC
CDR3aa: CASSQADRAGANVLTF

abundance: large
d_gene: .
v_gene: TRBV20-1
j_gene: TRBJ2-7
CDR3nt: TGCAGTGCCAAGGACAGCTTCGCCCACGAGCAGTACTTC
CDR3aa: CSAKDSFAHEQYF

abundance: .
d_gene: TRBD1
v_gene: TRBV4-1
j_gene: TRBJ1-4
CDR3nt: TGCGCCAGCAGCTACCGACAGGGAGGTGTAAATGAAAAACTGTTTTTT
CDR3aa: CASSYRQGGVNEKLFF

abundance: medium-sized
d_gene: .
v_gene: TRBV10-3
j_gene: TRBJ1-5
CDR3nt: TGTGCCATCAACCGGGACATTAATCAGCCCCAGCATTTT
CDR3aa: CAINRDINQPQHF

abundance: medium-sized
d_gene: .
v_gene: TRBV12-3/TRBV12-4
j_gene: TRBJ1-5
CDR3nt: TGTGCCAGCAGTGGGGGGGAAGGACAGCCCCAGCATTTT
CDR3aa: CASSGGEGQPQHF

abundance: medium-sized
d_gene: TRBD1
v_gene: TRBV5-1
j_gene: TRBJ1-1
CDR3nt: TGCGCCAGCCGACTGGACAGGGGAGAGACTGAAGCTTTCTTT
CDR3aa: CASRLDRGETEAFF

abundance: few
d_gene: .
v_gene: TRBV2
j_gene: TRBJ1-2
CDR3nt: TGTGCCAGCAGTGAAGGGGTCCATGGCTACACCTTC
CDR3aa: CASSEGVHGYTF

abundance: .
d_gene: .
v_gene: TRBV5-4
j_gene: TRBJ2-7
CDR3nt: TGTGCCAGCAGCTTGATCGGCAGGTACGAGCAGTACTTC
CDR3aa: CASSLIGRYEQYF

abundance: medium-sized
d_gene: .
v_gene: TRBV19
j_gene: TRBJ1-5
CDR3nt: TGTGCCAGTAGTATAGCACACCGAGCATACAATCAGCCCCAGCATTTT
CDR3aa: CASSIAHRAYNQPQHF

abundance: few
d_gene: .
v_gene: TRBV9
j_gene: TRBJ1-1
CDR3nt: TGTGCCAGCAGGGGACTGAACACTGAAGCTTTCTTT
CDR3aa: CASRGLNTEAFF

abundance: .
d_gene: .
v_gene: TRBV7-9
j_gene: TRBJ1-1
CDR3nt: TGTGCCAGCAGCTTCGCGGGAGGGGGGGGAACTGAAGCTTTCTTT
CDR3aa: CASSFAGGGGTEAFF

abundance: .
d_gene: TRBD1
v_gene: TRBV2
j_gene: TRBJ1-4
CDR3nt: TGTGCCAGCAGTGAAGCGCTATCAGGGGGGGAAAAACTGTTTTTT
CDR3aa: CASSEALSGGEKLFF

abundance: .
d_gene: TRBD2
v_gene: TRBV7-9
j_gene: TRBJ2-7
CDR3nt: TGTGCCAGCAGCTTAGGTAGCGGGGGGGTCAGCGAGCAGTACTTC
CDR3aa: CASSLGSGGVSEQYF

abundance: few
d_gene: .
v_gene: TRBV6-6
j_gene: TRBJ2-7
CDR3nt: TGTGCCAGCACTCCGCAGGGGCCGACCGAGCAGTACTTC
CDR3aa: CASTPQGPTEQYF

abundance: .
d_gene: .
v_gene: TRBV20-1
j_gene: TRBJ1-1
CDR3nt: TGCAGTGCTAAAGTCATTACTGAAGCTTTCTTT
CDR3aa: CSAKVITEAFF

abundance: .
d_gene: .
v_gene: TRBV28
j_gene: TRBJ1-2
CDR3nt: TGTGCCAGCACCCTGCCTCTGGGCAGGGAGAACTATGGCTACACCTTC
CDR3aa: CASTLPLGRENYGYTF

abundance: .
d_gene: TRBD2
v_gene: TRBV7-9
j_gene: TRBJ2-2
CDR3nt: TGTGCCAGCGGCCCGGGGGGTCGAGCCGGGGAGCTGTTTTTT
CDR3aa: CASGPGGRAGELFF

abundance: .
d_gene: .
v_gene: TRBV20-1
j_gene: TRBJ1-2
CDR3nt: TGCAGTGTAACTCCGTATGCTAGCTACACCTTC
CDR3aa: CSVTPYASYTF

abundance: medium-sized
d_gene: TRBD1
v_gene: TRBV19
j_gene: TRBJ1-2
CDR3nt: TGTGCCAGTAGTACGGCAGGGGGCGCGGACTATGGCTACACCTTC
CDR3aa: CASSTAGGADYGYTF

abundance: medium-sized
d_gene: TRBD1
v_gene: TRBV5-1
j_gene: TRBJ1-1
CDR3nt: TGCGCCAGCAGCCTGACAGGGGGAATGAATCGCGGTGAAGCTTTCTTT
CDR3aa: CASSLTGGMNRGEAFF

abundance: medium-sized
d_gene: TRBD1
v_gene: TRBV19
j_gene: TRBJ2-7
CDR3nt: TGTGCCAGTAGGCAGGGACAGGGGCCTTACGAGCAGTACTTC
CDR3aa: CASRQGQGPYEQYF

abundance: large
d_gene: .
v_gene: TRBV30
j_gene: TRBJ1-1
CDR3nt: TGTGCCTGGAGTGTTGACATGAACACTGAAGCTTTCTTT
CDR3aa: CAWSVDMNTEAFF

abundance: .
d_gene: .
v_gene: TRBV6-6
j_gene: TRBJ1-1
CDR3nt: TGTGCCAGCGACGGGGGTCGGGTCACTGAAGCTCTCTTT
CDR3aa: CASDGGRVTEALF

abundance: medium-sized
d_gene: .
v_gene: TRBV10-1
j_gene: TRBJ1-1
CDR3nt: TGCGCCAGCAGTGACCACGGGTACGACAAGAACACTGAAGCTTTCTTT
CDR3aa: CASSDHGYDKNTEAFF

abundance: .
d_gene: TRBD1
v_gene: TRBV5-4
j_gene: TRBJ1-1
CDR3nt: TGTGCCAGCAGCGGAATGACAGGGAGGATGAACACTGAAGCTTTCTTT
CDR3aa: CASSGMTGRMNTEAFF

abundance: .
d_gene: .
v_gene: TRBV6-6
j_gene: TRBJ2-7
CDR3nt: TGTGCCAGCAGGAGCCCAGAGCAGCACGAGCAGTACTTC
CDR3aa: CASRSPEQHEQYF

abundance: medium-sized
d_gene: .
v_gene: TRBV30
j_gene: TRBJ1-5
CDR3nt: TGTGCCTGGAGTGGAGGGGGAGGGAATCAGCCCCAGCATTTT
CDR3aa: CAWSGGGGNQPQHF

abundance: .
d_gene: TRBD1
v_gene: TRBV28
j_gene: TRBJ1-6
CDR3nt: TGTGCCAGCAGAGGGACAGGAGCAGTTTCACCCCTCCACTTT
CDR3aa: CASRGTGAVSPLHF

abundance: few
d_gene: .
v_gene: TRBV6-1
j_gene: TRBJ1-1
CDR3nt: TGTGCCAGCAGTGAAACAGGCATCAGCACTGAAGCTTTCTTT
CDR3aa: CASSETGISTEAFF

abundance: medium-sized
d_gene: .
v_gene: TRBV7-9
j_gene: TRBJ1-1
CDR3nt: TGTGCCAGCAGTAAGGGGGAAAAGAACACTGAAGCTTTCTTT
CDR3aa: CASSKGEKNTEAFF

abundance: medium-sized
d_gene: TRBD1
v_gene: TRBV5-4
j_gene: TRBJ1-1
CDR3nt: TGTGCCAGCAGCCCTGAGGGACAGTTTTGGGCGACTGAAGCTTTCTTT
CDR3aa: CASSPEGQFWATEAFF

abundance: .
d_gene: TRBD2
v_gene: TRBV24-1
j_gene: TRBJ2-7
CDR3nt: TGTGCCACCTATCTGACTAGCGGTTACGAGCAGTACTTC
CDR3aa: CATYLTSGYEQYF

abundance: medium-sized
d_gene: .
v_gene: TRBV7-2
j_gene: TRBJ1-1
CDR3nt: TGTGCCAGCAGTCAAGAACAGGTGAACACTGAAGCTTTCTTT
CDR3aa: CASSQEQVNTEAFF

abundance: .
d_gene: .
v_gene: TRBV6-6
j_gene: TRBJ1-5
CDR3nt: TGTGCCAGCAGTTACCTGGACAGAGGGGATGAACCCCAGCATTTT
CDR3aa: CASSYLDRGDEPQHF

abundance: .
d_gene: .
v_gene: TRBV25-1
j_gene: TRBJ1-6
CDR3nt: TGTGCCAGCATCGGGACGTATAATTCACCCCTCCACTTT
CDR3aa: CASIGTYNSPLHF

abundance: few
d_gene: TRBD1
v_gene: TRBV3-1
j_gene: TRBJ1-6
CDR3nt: TGTGCCAGCAGCCAAGGGACAGGGGGTAATAATTCACCCCTCCACTTT
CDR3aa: CASSQGTGGNNSPLHF

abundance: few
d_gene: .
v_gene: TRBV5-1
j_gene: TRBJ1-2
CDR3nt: TGCGCCAGCAGCGTGGGGGTCACAGGCCAAAGGGTTAACTATGGCTACACCTTC
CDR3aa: CASSVGVTGQRVNYGYTF

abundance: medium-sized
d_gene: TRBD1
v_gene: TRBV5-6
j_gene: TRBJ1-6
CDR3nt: TGTGCCAGCAGCGCCGGGGACAGAGGTTCACCCCTCCACTTT
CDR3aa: CASSAGDRGSPLHF

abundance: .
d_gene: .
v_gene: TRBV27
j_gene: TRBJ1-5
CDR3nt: TGTGCCAGCAGTTTACAGGCTCCCTATAGCAATCAGCCCCAGCATTTT
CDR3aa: CASSLQAPYSNQPQHF

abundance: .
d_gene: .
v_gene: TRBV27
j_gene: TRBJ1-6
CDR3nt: TGTGCCAGCAGCCCCTGGGGGGCATCGGGCAATTCACCCCTCCACTTT
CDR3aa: CASSPWGASGNSPLHF

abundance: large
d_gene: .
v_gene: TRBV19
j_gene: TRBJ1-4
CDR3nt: TGTGCCGTACGTACGGGGGAAAAACTGTTTTTT
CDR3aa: CAVRTGEKLFF

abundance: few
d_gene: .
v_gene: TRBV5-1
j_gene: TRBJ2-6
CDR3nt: TGCGCCAGCAGCTTCGATCCCTCTGGGGCCAACGTCCTGACTTTC
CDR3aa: CASSFDPSGANVLTF

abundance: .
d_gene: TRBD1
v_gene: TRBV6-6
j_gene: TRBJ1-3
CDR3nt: TGTGCCAGCAGGCGGGGACAGAACCCCTCTGGAAACACCATATATTTT
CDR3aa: CASRRGQNPSGNTIYF

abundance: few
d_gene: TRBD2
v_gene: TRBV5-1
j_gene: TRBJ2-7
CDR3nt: TGCGCCAGCAGCTTCGTTAGCGGGGTCTCCTACGAGCAGTACTTC
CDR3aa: CASSFVSGVSYEQYF

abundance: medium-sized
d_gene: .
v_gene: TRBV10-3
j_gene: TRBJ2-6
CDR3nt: TGTGCCATCAGTGAGTCAGAGGGAACCGGGGCCAACGTCCTGACTTTC
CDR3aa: CAISESEGTGANVLTF

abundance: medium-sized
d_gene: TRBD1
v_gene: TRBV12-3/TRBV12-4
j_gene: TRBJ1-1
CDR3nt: TGTGCCAGCAGTCTCGGACAGGGGATGAGGACTGAAGCTTTCTTT
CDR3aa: CASSLGQGMRTEAFF

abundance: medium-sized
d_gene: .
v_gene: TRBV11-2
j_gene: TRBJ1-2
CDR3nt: TGTGCCAGCAGCTTTGTGGGGGGCTATGGCTACACCTTC
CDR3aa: CASSFVGGYGYTF

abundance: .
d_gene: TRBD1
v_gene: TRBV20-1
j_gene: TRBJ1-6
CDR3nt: TGCAGTGCCAGCAAGGACAGGGGATTGTCACCCCTCCACTTT
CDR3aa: CSASKDRGLSPLHF

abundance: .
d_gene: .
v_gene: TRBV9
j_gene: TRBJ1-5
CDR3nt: TGTGCCAGCGGAAGGGATTACAATAAGCCCCAGCATTTT
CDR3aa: CASGRDYNKPQHF

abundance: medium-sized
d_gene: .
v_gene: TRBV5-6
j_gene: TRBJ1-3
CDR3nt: TGTGCCAGCAGCCCTACAACTAGTGGAAACACCATATATTTT
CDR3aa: CASSPTTSGNTIYF

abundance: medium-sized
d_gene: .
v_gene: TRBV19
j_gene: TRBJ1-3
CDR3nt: TGTGCCAGTAGTATCAGTCCACAGCCATCTGGAAACACCATATATTTT
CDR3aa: CASSISPQPSGNTIYF

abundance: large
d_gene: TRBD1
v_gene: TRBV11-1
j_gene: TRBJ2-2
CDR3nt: TGTGCCAGCAGCTGGCACCCGGGACAGGGGACCGGGGAGCTGTTTTTT
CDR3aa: CASSWHPGQGTGELFF

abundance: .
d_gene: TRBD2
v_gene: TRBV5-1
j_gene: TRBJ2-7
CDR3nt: TGCGCCAGCAGCTGGTTAGCGGGGGGTGGTTACGAGCAGTACTTC
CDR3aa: CASSWLAGGGYEQYF

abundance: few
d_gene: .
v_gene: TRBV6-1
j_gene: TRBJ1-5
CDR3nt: TGTGCCAGCAGTGATATGGCCGGGGGCAATCAGCCCCAGCATTTT
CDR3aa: CASSDMAGGNQPQHF

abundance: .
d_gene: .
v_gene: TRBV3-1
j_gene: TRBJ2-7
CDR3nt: TGTGCCAGCAGCCAAGACCCCAGCGGTGGGGGGCTCACCTACGAGCAGTACTTC
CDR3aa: CASSQDPSGGGLTYEQYF

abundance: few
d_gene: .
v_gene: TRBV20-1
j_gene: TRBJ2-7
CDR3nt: TGCAGTGCCCGAGAGCCCCCCCCTACTACCGAGCAGTACTTC
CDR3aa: CSAREPPPTTEQYF

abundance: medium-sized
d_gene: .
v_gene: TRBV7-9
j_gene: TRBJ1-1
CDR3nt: TGTGCCAGCAGCTTGGCGGGGACTGAAGCTTTCTTT
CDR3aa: CASSLAGTEAFF